This entry describes one T cell receptor beta chain. The CDR3 has 14 residues. Germline CDR1 reads MDHEN; CDR2 reads SYDVKM. V trimming: 6 bases; J trimming: 4 bases; junction bases outside the gene matches: 5. This specimen comes from a study of blood T cell repertoires in COVID-19. Here immunoSEQ multiplex PCR was the method, and the copy in TCRdb shows in-frame clones only, minus some. The sample holds 250,000 to 350,000 clones; around 89% are singletons and the top ten take more than 6.5%. The clonotype was recovered from a woman aged 30 to 39 who had recovered from COVID-19. Source material: peripheral blood. This rearrangement joins TRBV28 to TRBJ2-3; TRBD2 aligns across 9 bases. The CDR3 nucleotides are TGTGCCAGCAGCTTAGCGGGGGAATCAGATACGCAGTATTTT. It codes for CASSLAGESDTQYF.